This T cell receptor beta chain was recorded in a study of blood T cell repertoires in COVID-19. Background on the study: Samples representing acute and convalescent COVID-19 were sourced from the United States, Italy and Spain. The cDNA or gDNA used as material had been derived from T cells, B-cell-depleted T cells, or PBMCs.

Assay: immunoSEQ multiplex PCR; the TCRdb copy retains only in-frame clones and omits some. The sample has over 40,000 clones; 85% to 90% are singletons. This clone showed up just a few times. Germline-derived CDR1 and CDR2 are SGHTA and FQGNSA. V dropped 5 bases and J dropped 10; count of bases not matched to a gene: 14. The CDR3 runs to 16 residues. This chain connects TRBV7-2 to TRBJ2-1, with 10 bases lining up with TRBD2. The sequencing sample was made of peripheral blood. The source is a human donor in a cohort sampled during active COVID-19. The CDR3 protein is CASSPGVAGGQGEQFF. CDR3 sequence (DNA): TGTGCCAGCAGCCCCGGGGTAGCGGGGGGTCAGGGGGAGCAGTTCTTC.